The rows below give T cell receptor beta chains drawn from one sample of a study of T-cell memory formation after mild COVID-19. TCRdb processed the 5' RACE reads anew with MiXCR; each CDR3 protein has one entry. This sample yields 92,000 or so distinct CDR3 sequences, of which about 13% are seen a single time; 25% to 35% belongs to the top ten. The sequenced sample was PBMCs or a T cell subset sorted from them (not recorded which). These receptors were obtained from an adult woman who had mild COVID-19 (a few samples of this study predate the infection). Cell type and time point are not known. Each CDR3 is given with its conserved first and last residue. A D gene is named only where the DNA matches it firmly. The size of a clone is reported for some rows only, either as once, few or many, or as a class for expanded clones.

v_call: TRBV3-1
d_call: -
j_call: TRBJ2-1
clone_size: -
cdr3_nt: TGTGCCAGCAGCCGAGGGGTAACGGTTGAGCAGTTCTTC
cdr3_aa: CASSRGVTVEQFF

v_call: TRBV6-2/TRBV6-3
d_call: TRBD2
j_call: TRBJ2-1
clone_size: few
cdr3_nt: TGTGCCAGCAGCTCTAGCGGGGGCGGGGATGAGCAGTTCTTC
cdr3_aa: CASSSSGGGDEQFF

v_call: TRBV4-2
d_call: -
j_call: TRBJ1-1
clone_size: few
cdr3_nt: TGTGCCAGCAGCCAAGCTCAGTTGAACACTGAAGCTTTCTTT
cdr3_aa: CASSQAQLNTEAFF

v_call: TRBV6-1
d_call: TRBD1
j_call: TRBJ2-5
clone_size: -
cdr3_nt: TGTGCCAGCCTCGACCGGGACAGGGTGGAGGAAGAGACCCAGTACTTC
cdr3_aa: CASLDRDRVEEETQYF

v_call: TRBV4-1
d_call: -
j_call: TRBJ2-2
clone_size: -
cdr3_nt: TGCGCGACCCTTCGGGCCACCGGGGAGCTGTTTTTT
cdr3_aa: CATLRATGELFF

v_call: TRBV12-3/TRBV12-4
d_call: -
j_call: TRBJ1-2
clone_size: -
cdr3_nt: TGTGCCAGCAGTTGGGACGCTTTTAACTATGGCTACACCTTC
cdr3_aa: CASSWDAFNYGYTF

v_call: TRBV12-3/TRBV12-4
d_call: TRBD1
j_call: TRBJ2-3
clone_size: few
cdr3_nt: TGTGCCAGCAGTTTACCGGGACAGGGCACAGATACGCAGTATTTT
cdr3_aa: CASSLPGQGTDTQYF

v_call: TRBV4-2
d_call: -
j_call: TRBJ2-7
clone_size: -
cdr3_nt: TGTGCCAGCAGCCAAGATCCGGTGGGGGAGGCAAACTACGAGCAGTACTTC
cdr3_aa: CASSQDPVGEANYEQYF

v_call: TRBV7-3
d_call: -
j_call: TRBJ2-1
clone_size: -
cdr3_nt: TGTGCCAGCAGCTCGGCGGTCGACCACCCGGGCTCCTACAATGAGCAGTTCTTC
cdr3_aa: CASSSAVDHPGSYNEQFF

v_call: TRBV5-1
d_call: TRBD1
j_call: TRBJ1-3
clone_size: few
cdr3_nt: TGCGCCAGCAGCCCCGACAGGGGGCTTGGAAACACCATATATTTT
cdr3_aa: CASSPDRGLGNTIYF

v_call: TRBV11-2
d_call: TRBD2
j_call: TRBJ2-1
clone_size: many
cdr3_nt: TGTGCCAGCAGCTGGGAACTAGCGGGGTTGAATGAGCAGTTCTTC
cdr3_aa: CASSWELAGLNEQFF

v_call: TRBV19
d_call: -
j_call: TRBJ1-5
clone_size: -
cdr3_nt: TGTGCCAGTAATTCCCCAGGGATCCGGGCATATAGCAATCAGCCCCAGCATTTT
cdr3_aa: CASNSPGIRAYSNQPQHF

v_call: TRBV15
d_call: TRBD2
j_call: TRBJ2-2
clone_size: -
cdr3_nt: TGTGCCACCAGCTCGCGGGAGCCGAACACCGGGGAGCTGTTTTTT
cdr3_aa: CATSSREPNTGELFF

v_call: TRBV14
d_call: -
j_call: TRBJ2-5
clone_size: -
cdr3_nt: TGTGCCAGCAGCCGCTGGGGGGGCACCAGGGAGACCCAGTACTTC
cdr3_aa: CASSRWGGTRETQYF

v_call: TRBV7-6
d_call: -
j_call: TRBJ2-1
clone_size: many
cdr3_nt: TGTGCCAGCAGCTTAGACGGGAGCCTTTCTTACAATGAGCAGTTCTTC
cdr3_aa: CASSLDGSLSYNEQFF

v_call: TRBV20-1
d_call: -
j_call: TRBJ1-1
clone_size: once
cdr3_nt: TGCAGTGCTAGGGGGCAGGGAGGAATGAACACTGAAGCTTTCTTT
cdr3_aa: CSARGQGGMNTEAFF

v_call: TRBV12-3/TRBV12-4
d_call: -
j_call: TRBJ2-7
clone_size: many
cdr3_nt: TGTGCCAGCAGTTTAGCCCGAAACCTTTACGAGCAGTACTTC
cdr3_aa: CASSLARNLYEQYF

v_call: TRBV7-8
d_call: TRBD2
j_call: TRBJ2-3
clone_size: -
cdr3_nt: TGTGCCAGCAGCTTAGCGCGACTAGCGGGAGGGTTAGATACGCAGTATTTT
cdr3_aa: CASSLARLAGGLDTQYF

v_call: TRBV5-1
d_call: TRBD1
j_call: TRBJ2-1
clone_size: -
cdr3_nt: TGCGCCAGCAGCCCTGGGACAGGGTTCGCAAATGAGCAGTTCTTC
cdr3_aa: CASSPGTGFANEQFF

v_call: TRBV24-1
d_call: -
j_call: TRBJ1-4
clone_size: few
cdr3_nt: TGTGCCACCAGTGATTTAGACCGAAGGTGGGAAAAACTGTTTTTT
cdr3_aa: CATSDLDRRWEKLFF

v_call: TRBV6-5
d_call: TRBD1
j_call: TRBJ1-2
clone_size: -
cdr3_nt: TGTGCCAGCAGTTACTCGATCAGGGGGCAGGGGACCTATGGCTACACCTTC
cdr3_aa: CASSYSIRGQGTYGYTF

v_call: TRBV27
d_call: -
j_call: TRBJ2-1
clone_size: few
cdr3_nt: TGTGCCAGCAGTTTATCGAGATTTTACAATGAGCAGTTCTTC
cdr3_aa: CASSLSRFYNEQFF

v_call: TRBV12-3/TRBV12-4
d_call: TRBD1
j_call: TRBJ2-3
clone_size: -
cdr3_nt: TGTGCCAGCAGCCAGGGACAGGGGAAATATTTT
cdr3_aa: CASSQGQGKYF

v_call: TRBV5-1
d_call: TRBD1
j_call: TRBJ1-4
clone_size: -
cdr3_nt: TGCGCCAGCAGCTCAAGACAGGGAGGTGAAAAACTGTTTTTT
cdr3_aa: CASSSRQGGEKLFF

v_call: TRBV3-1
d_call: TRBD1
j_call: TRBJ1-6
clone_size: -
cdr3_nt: TGTGCCAGCAGCCAAGAGGGACAGGGTACTAATTCACCCCTCCACTTT
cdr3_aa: CASSQEGQGTNSPLHF

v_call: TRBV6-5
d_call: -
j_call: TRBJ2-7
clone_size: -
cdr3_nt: TGTGCCAGCAGTTACTCAGGCGTCTACGAGCAGTACTTC
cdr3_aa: CASSYSGVYEQYF